This T cell receptor beta chain appears in the sequencing data of a study of blood T cell repertoires in COVID-19. In the authors' methods: Reference gene primers were amplified, and this amplification served to estimate nucleated cell counts. Using immunoSEQ multiplex PCR, the repertoire was profiled, and TCRdb retains in-frame clones only, with some absent. V, J and clone size derive from that table, while D and trimming were established from the DNA sequence. This table has about 120,000 clones, around 86% appearing once. The sample was peripheral blood. This clonotype was sampled from a woman over 75 with acute or convalescent COVID-19.

CDR3 DNA sequence: TGTGCCAGCAGCCCCGGACCCGGAGGACGTGGCTACACCTTC. This codes for CASSPGPGGRGYTF. The chain combines TRBV7-3 with TRBJ1-2, with no clear D. This CDR3 comprises 14 residues. Germline-derived CDR1 and CDR2 are SGHTA and FQGTGA. V was clipped by 5 bases and J by 7 bases, with 17 bases between them.